Following are 16 T cell receptor beta chains from one sample sequenced in a study of blood T cells in healthy people across ages. The authors ran a second PCR of about 6 to 11 cycles using a sample-barcoded 5' primer and a J-beta primer mix. TCRdb re-derived calls from the 5' RACE reads in MiXCR, one entry per CDR3 protein. This table holds around 1.5 million distinct CDR3 sequences, around 55% found once. Sequences were obtained from blood. The receptor set was obtained from a man between 18 and 35 years old in good health.

The chain joins TRBV2 to TRBJ2-4; TRBD1 might be the D (6 bases). TRBJ2-7 matches the DNA end more closely, so the J call is doubtful. The CDR3 runs 15 residues. Germline loops: CDR1 SNHLY, CDR2 FYNNEI. The DNA for the CDR3 is TGTGCCAGCAGTGAATGTACAGGGAAGGAGTACGAGCAGTACTTC. As protein: CASSECTGKEYEQYF.

This clonotype has more than one count but fewer than ten. The V and J genes are TRBV4-1 and TRBJ2-6; D gene uncertain. Trimming stripped 1 base from V and 3 bases from J, with 7 bases between. The V gene's germline CDR1 is MGHRA and CDR2 YSYEKL. This CDR3 comprises 15 residues. This CDR3 is CASSQGAHGANVLTF. The CDR3 region has the DNA TGCGCCAGCAGCCAAGGCGCCCATGGGGCCAACGTCCTGACTTTC.

The chain recombines TRBV12-3 or TRBV12-4 with TRBJ1-2; D is unresolved. Trimming removed 2 bases from V and 3 bases from J, with 7 bases in between. CDR3 size: 13 residues. This CDR3 reads CASSLWGYYGYTF. The CDR3, as DNA: TGTGCCAGCAGTTTATGGGGATACTATGGCTACACCTTC.

This sequence joins TRBV11-3 and TRBJ2-7; D perhaps matches TRBD2 (6 bases). V was cut by 1 base and J by 8 bases, with 18 bases left in between. The CDR3 sequence is 15 residues long. Germline values: CDR1 SGHNT, CDR2 YENEEA. CDR3 amino acids: CASSLGGTEGTKQYF. In DNA form, the CDR3 reads TGTGCCAGCAGCTTAGGAGGGACGGAGGGTACGAAGCAGTACTTC.

This clonotype turned up a few times. V gene TRBV28 combines with J gene TRBJ2-5; 10 bases map to TRBD1. J lost 0 bases, V lost 5 bases, and 9 bases had no gene match. CDR1 is MDHEN and CDR2 is SYDVKM in the germline V gene. The CDR3 has 17 amino acids. CDR3 residues: CASSRDRGRRHQETQYF. CDR3 DNA sequence: TGTGCCAGCAGTAGGGACAGGGGACGGCGACACCAAGAGACCCAGTACTTC.

This chain uses TRBV12-3 or TRBV12-4 with TRBJ1-6; D possibly corresponds to TRBD1 (5 bases). Trimming shortened V by 3 bases and J by 7 bases, and 19 bases separated the two germline ends. This CDR3 contains 17 residues. CDR3 residues: CASSFLGGIRANSPLHF. The CDR3 coding sequence is TGTGCCAGCAGTTTTTTAGGCGGTATCAGGGCCAATTCACCCCTCCACTTT.

This chain's CDR3 is CASSSPSGRSNWYTQYF. The CDR3 nucleotides read TGTGCCAGCAGCTCTCCTAGCGGGAGATCAAACTGGTATACGCAGTATTTT. The rearrangement joins TRBV7-2 to TRBJ2-3; TRBD2 matches 10 bases. Germline V gene sequence: CDR1 SGHTA, CDR2 FQGNSA. This CDR3 has 17 residues. Unmatched junction bases numbered 14, after V lost 4 bases and J lost 7 bases.

The table lists this clonotype with a count of one. The V call is TRBV3-1, the J call TRBJ2-5, with D possibly being TRBD1 (6 bases). TRBJ2-7 explains the end of the DNA better; the J call may be wrong. The germline CDR1 and CDR2 sequences are LGHDT and YNNKEL (reference sequence). The CDR3 has 15 amino acids. CDR3 sequence: CASSPRTEGSYEQYF. The CDR3 DNA sequence: TGTGCCAGCAGTCCTCGGACAGAAGGGTCTTACGAGCAGTACTTC.

This chain connects TRBV3-1 to TRBJ2-1; unclear D gene. The germline V gene has CDR1 LGHDT and CDR2 YNNKEL (reference sequence). The CDR3 spans 13 residues. Trimming cost V 1 base and J 10 bases, with 11 bases left between them. The CDR3 DNA sequence: TGTGCCAGCAGCCAAGGGCGTCCAGACGAGCAGTTCTTC. It is translated as CASSQGRPDEQFF.

The rearrangement joins TRBV12-3 or TRBV12-4 to TRBJ2-3, with D possibly matching TRBD1 (6 bases). The CDR3 is made up of 16 amino acids. V lost 5 bases, J lost 0 bases, and 15 bases lay in between. CDR3: CASSHRQAWSTDTQYF. DNA of the CDR3: TGTGCCAGCAGTCACAGACAGGCTTGGAGCACAGATACGCAGTATTTT.

The table lists this clonotype with a few counts. The V gene is TRBV6-2 or TRBV6-3, the J gene TRBJ2-1; D is perhaps TRBD2 (5 bases). Germline assignment: CDR1 MNHEY and CDR2 SVGEGT. The germline V and J ends were trimmed by 7 bases and 6 bases, with 13 bases remaining between them. The CDR3 has 13 residues. The DNA for the CDR3 is TGTGCCAGCAATGTAGGGAGCGGCAATGAGCAGTTCTTC. Amino acid sequence: CASNVGSGNEQFF.

The chain links TRBV6-6 to TRBJ2-7, with 13 bases identical to TRBD2. Trimming at V came to 2 bases and at J to 11 bases, leaving 6 bases not matched to a gene. CDR1 is MNHNY, CDR2 SVGAGI, per germline (reference sequence). The CDR3 is 14 residues long. For the CDR3, the DNA is TGTGCCAGCAGTTACGCAGGGACTAGCGGGATGGAGTACTTC. Amino acids: CASSYAGTSGMEYF.

V gene TRBV7-9 combines with J gene TRBJ2-5; 7 nucleotides align to TRBD1. With 6 bases clipped from V and 2 bases from J, the junction kept 3 bases outside the gene matches. CDR1 is SEHNR and CDR2 is FQNEAQ in the germline V gene (reference sequence). The CDR3 is made up of 13 amino acids. As DNA, the CDR3 is TGTGCCAGCAGGGGGACAGATCAAGAGACCCAGTACTTC. Its translation is CASRGTDQETQYF.

This chain links TRBV2 with TRBJ1-4, with 7 nucleotides matching TRBD1. CDR1 SNHLY and CDR2 FYNNEI come from the germline V gene. V dropped 6 bases and J dropped 8; count of bases not matched to a gene: 18. The CDR3 extends over 17 amino acids. DNA for the CDR3: TGTGCCAGCAGCGATAACAGGGGTGACAGGCCCCAGGAAAAACTGTTTTTT. Protein product: CASSDNRGDRPQEKLFF. The full variable domain, rest sourced from reference TRBV2 and TRBJ1-4, is EPEVTQTPSHQVTQMGQEVILRCVPISNHLYFYWYRQILGQKVEFLVSFYNNEISEKSEIFDDQFSVERPDGSNFTLKIRSTKLEDSAMYFCASSDNRGDRPQEKLFFGSGTQLSVL.

The CDR3 sequence: CASSQQGAGTVQETQYF. DNA of the CDR3: TGCGCCAGCAGCCAACAAGGAGCGGGGACCGTACAAGAGACCCAGTACTTC. The rearrangement uses TRBV4-1 and TRBJ2-5; 7 positions agree with TRBD2. The germline V gene encodes CDR1 MGHRA and CDR2 YSYEKL. The junction had 11 bases not matched to a gene; V was cut back by 2 bases and J by 2 bases. The CDR3 has 17 residues.

V and J are TRBV7-2 and TRBJ2-5; D call uncertain. TRBJ2-7 explains the end of the DNA better; the J call may be wrong. The CDR3 runs 14 residues. Germline V gene sequence: CDR1 SGHTA, CDR2 FQGNSA. DNA for the CDR3: TGTGCCAGCGGGTTTAATGGCAGGAACTACGAGCAGTACTTC. This translates into CASGFNGRNYEQYF.